The source of this TCR beta chain is a study of blood T cell repertoires in COVID-19. Study-wide background: The study drew acute and convalescent COVID-19 samples from the United States, Italy and Spain.

Germline loops: CDR1 LGHNA, CDR2 YSLEER. The length of the CDR3 is 13 residues. With V trimmed by 2 bases and J by 7 bases, 4 bases remained unmatched. In the authors' workflow: Nucleated cell counts were estimated from reference gene primer amplification. Libraries were prepared by immunoSEQ multiplex PCR; TCRdb keeps only in-frame clonotypes and omits some of them. The V and J calls and clone size come from that table; D and trimming were worked out from the DNA. The sample shows 300,000 to 500,000 clones, over 75% of them seen only once. Participants' own reports of clinical history determined their cohort assignment.

The genes are TRBV4-3 and TRBJ1-2; 7 bases map to TRBD1. Sequencing was performed on PBMCs or T cells enriched from blood (not recorded which). This receptor was obtained from a woman aged 30 to 39 with acute COVID-19. The CDR3 region has the DNA TGCGCCAGCAGCCAACAACAGGGGTCTGGCTACACCTTC. It encodes CASSQQQGSGYTF.